The entry below gives a single T cell receptor (beta chain) sequence along with its context. In the original processing: Amplification with reference gene primers provided the estimates of nucleated cell counts. Sequencing used immunoSEQ multiplex PCR; TCRdb keeps in-frame clones, though not all of them. Clone size and the V and J calls come from that table; the DNA yielded D and trimming. Counted here are around 150,000 clones, 80% to 90% occurring once; the ten biggest clones make up around 3.3%. Germline V gene lookup returns CDR1 SGHTA and CDR2 FQGNSA. The ends were cut back, 0 bases at V and 1 base at J, with 7 bases in the middle. This CDR3 comprises 14 residues. This specimen belongs to a study of blood T cell repertoires in COVID-19. Study summary: Collection of acute and convalescent COVID-19 samples took place in the United States, Italy and Spain.

Input material: peripheral blood. This rearrangement joins TRBV7-2 to TRBJ2-7; D uncertain. The source of this sequence is a woman in her sixties with active COVID-19. The CDR3 sequence: CASSLALTSYEQYF. The CDR3 nucleotides read TGTGCCAGCAGCTTAGCGTTGACATCCTACGAGCAGTACTTC.